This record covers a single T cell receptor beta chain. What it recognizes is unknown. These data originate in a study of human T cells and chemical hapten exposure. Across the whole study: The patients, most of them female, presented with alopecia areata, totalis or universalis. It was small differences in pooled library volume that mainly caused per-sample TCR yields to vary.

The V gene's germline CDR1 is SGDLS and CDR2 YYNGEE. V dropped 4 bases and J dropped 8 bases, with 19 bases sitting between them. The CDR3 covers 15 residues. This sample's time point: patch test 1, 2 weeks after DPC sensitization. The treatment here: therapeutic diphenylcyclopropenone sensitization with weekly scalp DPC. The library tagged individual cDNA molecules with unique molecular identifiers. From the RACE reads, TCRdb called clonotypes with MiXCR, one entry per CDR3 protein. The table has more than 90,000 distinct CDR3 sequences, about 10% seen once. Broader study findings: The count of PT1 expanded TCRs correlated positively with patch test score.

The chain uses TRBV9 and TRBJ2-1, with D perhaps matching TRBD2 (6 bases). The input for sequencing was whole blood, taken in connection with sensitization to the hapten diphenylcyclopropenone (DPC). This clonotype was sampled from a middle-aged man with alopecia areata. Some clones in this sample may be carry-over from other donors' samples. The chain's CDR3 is CASSPFLVTGDEQFF. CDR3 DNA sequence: TGTGCCAGCAGCCCGTTTTTAGTTACGGGGGATGAGCAGTTCTTC.